This T cell receptor beta chain was sequenced in a study of PD-1 and CTLA-4 blockade in melanoma (TCRdb year 2021). In terms of the full investigation: The study compared how PD-1 blockade and CTLA-4 blockade affected the melanoma-reactive CD8 T cell response in patients with melanoma.

Receptor libraries were prepared by the immunoSEQ multiplex PCR assay. This is the immuneACCESS table as TCRdb keeps it, with only in-frame sequences that have V and J called. A part of the clones is gone; compared with another copy, unresolved V genes explain less than half, and the rest is unexplained. For this sample there are roughly 30,000 clones; less than 95% appear just once. The ten largest make up less than 10% of the sample. CDR1 and CDR2, looked up from the germline V gene, are SGHAT and FQNNGV. Between the V and J ends, shortened by 2 bases and 4 bases respectively, the junction contains 8 bases. The CDR3 measures 13 amino acids from cysteine to phenylalanine. Only the CDR3 region is kept as DNA, spanning 39 bases read in frame from base 1. Of note for this clone: What antigen it recognizes has not been identified. Qualities for individual bases were not recorded, and no much larger clone is one base off.

The V and J segments used are TRBV11-2 and TRBJ1-1; the D gene remains uncertain. This clonotype originated in a human donor with melanoma. The sample in question was CD8+ T cells from peripheral blood, obtained from a patient given anti-PD-1 treatment. The nucleotides read TGTGCCAGCAGCTTAACGGGAGGCACTGAAGCTTTCTTT. It translates as CASSLTGGTEAFF.